The entry below describes one TCR beta chain. Its specificity is not known. These data belong to a study of CD8+CD57+ T cells in acquired aplastic anemia. Whole-study results and caveats: Both patients and controls carried the same twenty-nine CD8+ CDR3 sequences.

CDR3 and TCR beta VDJ profiling relied on a genomic DNA template. TCRdb reanalysed the reads using MiXCR and keeps one entry per CDR3 protein. There are under 200,000 distinct CDR3 sequences in the sample; less than 60% occur only once, and less than 3% lies in the top ten. V dropped 4 bases and J dropped 3 bases, with 13 bases sitting between them. Germline V gene sequence: CDR1 SGHDT, CDR2 YYEEEE. The CDR3 spans 14 residues. CD8+CD57+ cell expansion had been shown by flow cytometry in patients chosen for sequencing. The receptor was derived from a human donor with aplastic anemia. The sample comprised sorted CD4+, CD8+, or CD8+CD57+ T cells (not recorded which) from PBMCs. V and J are TRBV5-6 and TRBJ1-2; D gene ambiguous. The CDR3 DNA sequence: TGTGCCAGCAGCCTTGATTCGGGGTACTATGGCTACACCTTC. Translated: CASSLDSGYYGYTF.